This record covers a single T cell receptor beta chain. No antigen is known for it. This specimen belongs to a study of cytomegalovirus exposure and HLA in healthy donors. Findings and caveats of the study: High sensitivity and specificity were reportedly achieved when the classifier diagnosed cytomegalovirus status.

Primers included in the PCR were 60 Vbeta and 13 Jbeta primers. Method: immunoSEQ multiplex PCR; TCRdb's copy keeps in-frame clones and lacks some. This table holds roughly 180,000 clones, over 65% found once. The V end lost 6 bases, the J end lost 5 bases, and 13 bases lay between the germline ends. This CDR3 is 13 amino acids long. The germline CDR1 and CDR2 sequences are LGHNT and FRNRAP. This sequence originates from a woman in her sixties in good health and CMV-seropositive. The chain has TRBV12-5 and TRBJ2-5; a weak D match, TRBD2 (5 bases). The material sequenced was PBMCs. The CDR3 nucleotides are TGTGCTAGTGGCCTCGGACTGGGGGAGACCCAGTACTTC. Translating gives CASGLGLGETQYF.